The 3 T cell receptor beta chains below were found in one sample sequenced in a study of Ad26.COV2.S vaccination and SARS-CoV-2 variants. Assay: immunoSEQ multiplex PCR; the TCRdb copy retains only in-frame clones and omits some. The sample consists of under 150,000 clones, 75% to 90% of them appearing once. Specimen: peripheral blood, collected after recovery from COVID-19. These receptors were collected from a human donor who had recovered from COVID-19.

With regard to this clone: One end of the junction is discordant with germline, which a read error may explain. The genes are TRBV28 and TRBJ1-5; 11 bases are a match to TRBD1. CDR1 is MDHEN, CDR2 SYDVKM, per germline. The CDR3 has 18 amino acids. The CDR3 nucleotides are TGTGCCAGCGCGGGAAACCCCGGACAGGGGGCTAGCCATCAGCCCCAGCATTTT. This encodes CASAGNPGQGASHQPQHF.

This chain links TRBV9 with TRBJ2-2; 9 bases line up with TRBD2. Per the germline V gene, CDR1 is SGDLS and CDR2 is YYNGEE. The junction had 11 bases not matched to a gene; V was cut back by 4 bases and J by 1 base. The length of the CDR3 is 18 residues. Written as DNA, the CDR3 is TGTGCCAGCAGCCCCCGCGGGGGGGGGACAAAGAACACCGGGGAGCTGTTTTTT. It codes for CASSPRGGGTKNTGELFF. Full variable domain (missing parts from reference TRBV9 and TRBJ2-2): DSGVTQTPKHLITATGQRVTLRCSPRSGDLSVYWYQQSLDQGLQFLIQYYNGEERAKGNILERFSAQQFPDLHSELNLSSLELGDSALYFCASSPRGGGTKNTGELFFGEGSRLTVL.

This rearrangement joins TRBV27 to TRBJ2-5, with TRBD1 matching 7 bases. This CDR3 has 14 amino acids. Germline V CDR1 and CDR2: MNHEY, SMNVEV (reference sequence). Unmatched junction bases numbered 4, after V lost 3 bases and J lost 3 bases. CDR3 DNA: TGTGCCAGCAGTTTCTCCGGGACAGAAGAGACCCAGTACTTC. Translated: CASSFSGTEETQYF.